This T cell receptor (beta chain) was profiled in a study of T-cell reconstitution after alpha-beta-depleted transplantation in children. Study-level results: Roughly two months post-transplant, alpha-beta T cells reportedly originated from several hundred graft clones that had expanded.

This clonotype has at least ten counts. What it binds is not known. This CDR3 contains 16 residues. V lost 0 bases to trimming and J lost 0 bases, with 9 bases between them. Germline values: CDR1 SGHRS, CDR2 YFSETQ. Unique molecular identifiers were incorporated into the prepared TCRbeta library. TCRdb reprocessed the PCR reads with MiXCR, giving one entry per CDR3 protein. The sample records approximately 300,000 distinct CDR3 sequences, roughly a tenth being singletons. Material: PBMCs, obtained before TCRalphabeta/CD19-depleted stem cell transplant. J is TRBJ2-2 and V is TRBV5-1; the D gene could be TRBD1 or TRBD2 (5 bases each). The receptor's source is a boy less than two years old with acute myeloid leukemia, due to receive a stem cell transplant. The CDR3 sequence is CASSLAGATNTGELFF. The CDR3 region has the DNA TGCGCCAGCAGCTTGGCCGGGGCGACGAACACCGGGGAGCTGTTTTTT.